This TCR beta chain stems from a study of blood T cells in healthy people across ages. There are a few counts of this clonotype. The target antigen is unknown. Then a second PCR, running about 7 to 11 cycles, was carried out with a sample-barcoded 5' primer and a J-beta primer mix. Tags on each cDNA molecule came from a template-switch adaptor with 12 random nucleotides. Using its own MiXCR run on the 5' RACE reads, TCRdb lists one record per CDR3 protein. The table records some 370,000 distinct CDR3 sequences, 52% of them present only once. With V trimmed by 7 bases and J by 4 bases, 8 bases remained unmatched. The CDR3 contains 14 residues. Germline CDR1 and CDR2: MDHEN and SYDVKM. Study-wide findings and caveats: TCR beta diversity was tightly associated with the proportion of naive T cells.

The chain is built from TRBV28 and TRBJ2-7; 9 bases are a match to TRBD1. The specimen sequenced was blood. The receptor was isolated from a man aged 60 to 75 in good health. The CDR3 spells CASTITGGLYEQYF. The CDR3 coding sequence is TGTGCCAGCACTATAACAGGGGGCCTTTACGAGCAGTACTTC.